One sample yielded the 10 T cell receptor beta chains listed below, sequenced in a study of T cell responses to AZD1222 COVID-19 vaccine. Data came from immunoSEQ multiplex PCR; TCRdb stores just in-frame clones and leaves some out. Among fewer than 120,000 clones, roughly four fifths were seen once, and the ten largest hold around 4.6%. The input for sequencing was peripheral blood, taken on day 0 of AZD1222 vaccination. The receptors were sampled from an adult in good health.

The chain has TRBV28 and TRBJ2-3; D gene uncertain. The CDR3 totals 14 residues. Trimming cost V 5 bases and J 8 bases, with 17 bases left between them. CDR1 is MDHEN and CDR2 is SYDVKM in the germline V gene. The CDR3 DNA follows: TGTGCCAGCAGTATGCCAGGTAACATTGGTACGCAGTATTTT. It yields the protein CASSMPGNIGTQYF.

The CDR3 spells CASSAFNEQFF. CDR3 bases: TGTGCCAGCAGCGCTTTCAATGAGCAGTTCTTC. V and J are TRBV9 and TRBJ2-1; no definite D call. The CDR3 length is 11 residues. V shed 3 bases and J shed 6 bases, with 4 bases lying between them. Germline CDR1 SGDLS, CDR2 YYNGEE.

The chain links TRBV18 to TRBJ1-2, with D perhaps TRBD1 (5 bases). The CDR3 is 13 amino acids. Germline loops: CDR1 KGHSH, CDR2 LQKENI. The ends were cut back, 2 bases at V and 1 base at J, with 5 bases in the middle. CDR3 loop: CASSPGGNYGYTF. Here the CDR3 DNA reads TGTGCCAGCTCACCAGGGGGTAACTATGGCTACACCTTC.

This clone was picked up one time. The chain carries TRBV7-3 and TRBJ2-3; TRBD1 matches at 7 bases. CDR1 is SGHTA, CDR2 FQGTGA, per germline. CDR3 length: 17 residues. V shed 0 bases, J shed 0 bases, and the junction held 6 bases outside the gene matches. The CDR3 DNA follows: TGTGCCAGCAGCTTAACAGGGACAGCAAAAAGCACAGATACGCAGTATTTT. It codes for CASSLTGTAKSTDTQYF.

V gene TRBV28 combines with J gene TRBJ1-5; the D gene is possibly TRBD1 (5 bases). Germline V gene sequence: CDR1 MDHEN, CDR2 SYDVKM. The length of the CDR3 is 15 residues. The V end lost 6 bases, the J end lost 4 bases, and 16 bases lay between the germline ends. The CDR3 here is CASRPYGTDNQPQHF. The CDR3 DNA is TGTGCCAGCAGGCCATATGGGACGGATAATCAGCCCCAGCATTTT.

V gene TRBV6-5 combines with J gene TRBJ1-1; D is undetermined. Trimming cost V 0 bases and J 0 bases, with 8 bases left between them. This CDR3 comprises 15 residues. CDR1 is MNHEY, CDR2 SVGAGI, per germline. The CDR3 DNA reads TGTGCCAGCAGTTACTCTGGACCCATGAACACTGAAGCTTTCTTT. It codes for CASSYSGPMNTEAFF.

This sequence joins TRBV15 and TRBJ1-5, with a possible D match to TRBD1 (6 bases). The germline V and J ends were trimmed by 3 bases and 2 bases, with 17 bases remaining between them. Germline V CDR1 and CDR2: LNHNV, YYDKDF (reference sequence). CDR3 length equals 17 residues. The CDR3 sequence: CATSRGTGRGGNQPQHF. CDR3 nucleotides: TGTGCCACCAGCAGGGGGACCGGCAGGGGAGGCAATCAGCCCCAGCATTTT.

In this sample, this clone turned up once. The chain recombines TRBV3-1 (or the pseudogene TRBV3-2) with TRBJ1-2; unclear D gene. The ends were cut back, 2 bases at V and 0 bases at J, with 4 bases in the middle. Looked up from germline, CDR1 is LGHDT and CDR2 is YNNKEL (reference sequence). The CDR3 covers 13 residues. CDR3 DNA: TGTGCCAGCAGCCAAAACGCTAACTATGGCTACACCTTC. Amino acid sequence: CASSQNANYGYTF.

The chain has TRBV7-4 and TRBJ1-6; D might be TRBD1 (6 bases). V lost 5 bases, J lost 7 bases, and 12 bases lay in between. Germline CDR1 reads SGHVT; CDR2 reads SQSDAQ. The CDR3 has 14 amino acids. The CDR3 DNA sequence: TGTGCCAGCAGCCTAGAGGACAGAAATTCACCCCTCCACTTT. The encoded protein is CASSLEDRNSPLHF.

The rearrangement joins TRBV19 to TRBJ2-1; 10 nucleotides agree with TRBD1. Germline lookup yields CDR1 LNHDA and CDR2 SQIVND (reference sequence). The V segment lost 6 bases and the J segment 6 bases; nucleotides outside the gene matches: 14. CDR3 length equals 17 residues. The DNA for the CDR3 is TGTGCCAGTAGACCGGGACAGGGGAAAGAGGGTTTCAATGAGCAGTTCTTC. It translates to CASRPGQGKEGFNEQFF.